This T cell receptor (beta chain) stems from a study of regulatory and conventional T cells in RAG deficiency. Study details: In hypomorphic RAG CID or atypical SCID, autoimmunity is frequently associated.

Study outcomes and limitations: Omenn patients showed >85% Treg-Tconv overlap and shorter CDR3 lengths. In Omenn syndrome, sorted "Tregs" may be peripherally activated cells. Other subsets showed approximately 10-fold reductions, but Treg unique TCR beta sequences fell approximately 100-fold in these patients.

V dropped 4 bases and J dropped 0 bases, with 12 bases sitting between them. This CDR3 has 15 amino acids. Germline values: CDR1 MNHEY, CDR2 SVGAGI. Assay used: immunoSEQ multiplex PCR; TCRdb lists only in-frame clones, some missing. The sample consists of more than 5,000 clones, around 90% of them appearing once. Of note for this clone: Its antigen is currently unknown.

The V call is TRBV6-5, the J call TRBJ1-1; a possible D gene is TRBD1 (6 bases). The clonotype was recovered from a human donor with RAG deficiency presenting as severe combined immunodeficiency. The material sequenced was CD8+ T cells sorted from blood. The CDR3 region has the DNA TGTGCCAGCAGTTGGGGGGACACTTTGAACACTGAAGCTTTCTTT. Translating gives CASSWGDTLNTEAFF.